The 8 T cell receptor beta chains presented below share a single source sample, sequenced in a study of OX40 agonist ivuxolimab in advanced cancers. Some clones are missing from TCRdb's copy, which holds only in-frame ones; the method was immunoSEQ multiplex PCR. The data hold 130,000 or so clones, with about 93% observed a single time. Sequencing was performed on CD4+ or CD8+ T cells sorted from blood, taken in a trial of the OX40 agonist ivuxolimab. The receptors were sampled from an adult with an advanced solid tumor such as melanoma, head and neck, liver or kidney cancer.

The chain couples TRBV7-6 to TRBJ1-3; a weak D match, TRBD1 (5 bases). Trimming pared 1 base from V and 3 bases from J, leaving 28 bases between. The CDR3 length is 21 residues. In germline, CDR1 is SGHVS, CDR2 FNYEAQ. The CDR3 loop reads CASSLESSGLGFPAFGNTIYF. The CDR3 nucleotides are TGTGCCAGCAGCTTAGAGTCGTCGGGGCTTGGCTTCCCCGCCTTTGGAAACACCATATATTTT.

J is TRBJ2-1 and V is TRBV18; D may match TRBD1 or TRBD2 (5 bases each). V lost 1 base and J 3 bases, leaving 16 bases between the germline ends. CDR1 and CDR2 (germline): KGHSH, LQKENI. The CDR3 sequence is 17 residues long. The DNA for the CDR3 is TGTGCCAGCTCACCACTCGTGGGAGTGGGGCTCTACAATGAGCAGTTCTTC. Residues: CASSPLVGVGLYNEQFF.

The rearrangement joins TRBV18 to TRBJ2-7; unclear D gene. The CDR3 is 14 residues long. Between the trimmed V and J ends, which lost 2 bases and 0 bases, there was a span of 8 bases. The germline gives CDR1 KGHSH, CDR2 LQKENI. CDR3: CASSPEGFSYEQYF. The CDR3 DNA reads TGTGCCAGCTCACCAGAAGGGTTCTCCTACGAGCAGTACTTC.

This clone was recorded a few times. J is TRBJ1-6 and V is TRBV7-9; a possible D gene is TRBD1 (5 bases). This CDR3 contains 13 residues. V lost 1 base and J 9 bases, leaving 7 bases between the germline ends. Looked up from germline, CDR1 is SEHNR and CDR2 is FQNEAQ (reference sequence). The CDR3 region is CASSLEGSSPLHF. Written as DNA, the CDR3 is TGTGCCAGCAGCTTAGAGGGGAGTTCACCCCTCCACTTT.

This rearrangement joins TRBV9 to TRBJ2-3; 9 nucleotides agree with TRBD2. The V gene's germline CDR1 is SGDLS and CDR2 YYNGEE. The V gene end was trimmed by 4 bases and the J gene end by 4 bases; junction bases not matched to a gene: 13. The CDR3 length is 17 residues. CDR3 in amino acids: CASSPPGSGRGSDTQYF. The CDR3 DNA reads as TGTGCCAGCAGCCCCCCGGGTAGCGGGAGAGGGTCAGATACGCAGTATTTT.

This clone was observed a few times. The chain uses TRBV29-1 and TRBJ2-5; D is undetermined. Trimming stripped 1 base from V and 3 bases from J, with 6 bases between. Germline CDR1 reads SQVTM; CDR2 reads ANQGSEA. The CDR3 runs 12 residues. The chain's CDR3 is CSVEGVEETQYF. CDR3 DNA: TGCAGCGTTGAAGGAGTAGAAGAGACCCAGTACTTC.

V usage is TRBV6-5 and J usage is TRBJ1-5; no reliable D call. V was trimmed by 0 bases and J by 7 bases, leaving 13 bases between them. Germline values: CDR1 MNHEY, CDR2 SVGAGI. The CDR3 runs to 15 residues. For the CDR3, the DNA is TGTGCCAGCAGTTACTCATGGGAACCCGGCCAGCCCCAGCATTTT. Amino acid sequence: CASSYSWEPGQPQHF.

The gene calls are TRBV18 and TRBJ2-5; D gene unclear. Deletions cut 0 bases from V and 4 bases from J, with 9 bases between. The CDR3 totals 14 residues. Germline V gene lookup returns CDR1 KGHSH and CDR2 LQKENI. The CDR3 DNA is TGTGCCAGCTCACCACCGAATAGCATAGAGACCCAGTACTTC. The encoded protein is CASSPPNSIETQYF. The full variable domain, rest sourced from reference TRBV18 and TRBJ2-5, is NAGVMQNPRHLVRRRGQEARLRCSPMKGHSHVYWYRQLPEEGLKFMVYLQKENIIDESGMPKERFSAEFPKEGPSILRIQQVVRGDSAAYFCASSPPNSIETQYFGPGTRLLVL.